This entry is about one T cell receptor beta chain. Genomic DNA, the template, was used for profiling of the TCR beta VDJ and CDR3. TCRdb fed the reads into MiXCR, producing one record per CDR3 protein. The top ten clones hold over 0.95% of a sample with under 200,000 distinct CDR3 sequences, roughly 47% of them seen once. These data originate in a study of CD8+CD57+ T cells in acquired aplastic anemia. As for the study in general: Recorded DNA amounts for sorted CD4+ and CD8+ cells had an average of approximately 3.2 ug.

The CDR3 length is 13 residues. Germline V gene data show CDR1 as SGHDN and CDR2 as FVKESK. V was pared by 6 bases and J by 6 bases, with 6 bases of the junction left unmatched. The chain combines TRBV14 with TRBJ2-5, with 8 bases fitting TRBD1. Sequences were obtained from sorted CD4+, CD8+, or CD8+CD57+ T cells (not recorded which) from PBMCs. The clonotype was recovered from a human donor in good health. CDR3 amino acids: CASRQTGEQTQYF. DNA for the CDR3: TGTGCCAGCAGGCAGACAGGGGAACAGACCCAGTACTTC. Combining the CDR3 with reference TRBV14 and TRBJ2-5 gives the whole variable domain EAGVTQFPSHSVIEKGQTVTLRCDPISGHDNLYWYRRVMGKEIKFLLHFVKESKQDESGMPNNRFLAERTGGTYSTLKVQPAELEDSGVYFCASRQTGEQTQYFGPGTRLLVL.